The T cell receptor beta chain under discussion was sequenced for a study of neurological immune-mediated disorders. TCRdb re-called the 5' RACE reads with MiXCR, one entry per CDR3 protein. The table shows 53,000 or so distinct CDR3 sequences, with 12% occurring only once. CDR1 SGHRS and CDR2 YFSETQ come from the germline V gene. There are 14 residues in the CDR3. Trimming cost V 6 bases and J 8 bases; bases outside gene matches: 11. Sequenced input: PBMCs. The receptor was isolated from a woman in her sixties with HTLV-1-associated myelopathy (HAM/TSP). The chain is built from TRBV5-1 and TRBJ2-1; 7 bases agree with TRBD1. CDR3 amino acids: CASKEPGGIDEQFF. Written as DNA, the CDR3 is TGCGCCAGCAAGGAGCCAGGGGGAATCGATGAGCAGTTCTTC.